This T cell receptor beta chain was recorded in a study of blood T cell repertoires in COVID-19. The authors' processing: For nucleated cells, counts were estimated from reference gene primer amplification. Using immunoSEQ multiplex PCR, the repertoire was profiled, and TCRdb retains in-frame clones only, with some absent. V and J calls and clone size follow that table, whereas D and trimming were derived from the DNA. The sample lists over 25,000 clones; approximately 77% were seen once. The CDR3 loop spans 14 amino acids. Looked up from germline, CDR1 is SNHLY and CDR2 is FYNNEI. Trimming stripped 3 bases from V and 5 bases from J, with 13 bases between.

Sequencing used peripheral blood. The receptor was isolated from an elderly man with active or convalescent COVID-19. The rearrangement uses TRBV2 and TRBJ1-1; tentative D call: TRBD1 (5 bases). The CDR3 DNA reads TGTGCCAGCAGTGACAGGGTGAGCGGGACTGAAGCTTTCTTT. This gives the protein CASSDRVSGTEAFF.